Listed here are 8 T cell receptor beta chains from one sample, sequenced in a study of tumor-infiltrating lymphocytes in primary liver carcinoma. From unsorted bulk tissue weighing roughly 19-34 mg, DNA and RNA were co-extracted. Reverse transcription of roughly 0.45 ug total RNA with a constant-region primer produced TCR beta cDNA. ARM-PCR, slightly modified, supplied the TCR beta libraries through three nested multiplex PCR rounds. Forward primers for TRBV1-TRBV30 and a C-beta reverse primer served the first two PCR rounds, at 10 cycles each. TCRdb processed the multiplex PCR reads anew with MiXCR; each CDR3 protein has one entry. The data show tens of thousands of distinct CDR3 sequences, about three quarters seen once. The sequenced sample consisted of liver tumor tissue from sampling region 2. Stated subset: tumor region T2, inferior pole. These receptors all come from a man aged 40-50 years with primary liver carcinoma and hepatitis B virus infection.

On this clonotype: At one boundary the junction diverges from the germline segment, which might be a read error. The genes are TRBV14 and TRBJ2-1; 9 nucleotides match TRBD2. Germline V CDR1 and CDR2: SGHDN, FVKESK. This CDR3 comprises 15 residues. CDR3 DNA: TGTGCCAGCAGCCAGTTCCTAGCGGGAAAGAATGAACAGTTCTTC. Translated: CASSQFLAGKNEQFF. Filled out from reference TRBV14 and TRBJ2-1, the complete variable domain reads EAGVTQFPSHSVIEKGQTVTLRCDPISGHDNLYWYRRVMGKEIKFLLHFVKESKQDESGMPNNRFLAERTGGTYSTLKVQPAELEDSGVYFCASSQFLAGKNEQFFGPGTRLTVL.

Concerning this clonotype itself: The conserved closing phenylalanine or tryptophan is absent in this CDR3, likely reflecting a read error. The chain recombines TRBV15 with TRBJ2-7; D is unresolved. Germline lookup yields CDR1 LNHNV and CDR2 YYDKDF (reference sequence). The CDR3 extends over 12 amino acids. V lost 0 bases, J lost 6 bases, and 6 bases lay in between. The CDR3 bases are TGTGCCACCAGCAGAGATAGGCGCGAGCAGTACCTC. Translating gives CATSRDRREQYL.

The chain has TRBV11-2 and TRBJ2-5, with D maybe TRBD1 (5 bases). The ends were cut back, 5 bases at V and 2 bases at J, with 12 bases in the middle. Per germline, CDR1 SGHAT and CDR2 FQNNGV. The CDR3 runs to 14 residues. This CDR3 is CASSPGRVQETQYF. In DNA, the CDR3 is TGTGCCAGCAGCCCGGGCAGGGTACAAGAGACCCAGTACTTC.

Of note for this clonotype: In this CDR3 the conserved last residue, phenylalanine or tryptophan, is missing, so a read error is likely. V and J are TRBV28 and TRBJ2-5; D may be TRBD1 (6 bases). Germline values: CDR1 MDHEN, CDR2 SYDVKM. The CDR3 runs to 14 residues. V was trimmed by 3 bases and J by 7 bases, leaving 15 bases between them. In DNA, the CDR3 is TGTGCCAGCAGTTTCGTTGACAGGCGCGGGACCCAGTACTCC. This encodes CASSFVDRRGTQYS.

Points on this clonotype: A read error may produce the germline difference seen at one junction end. The chain joins TRBV4-3 to TRBJ1-6; D is unclear. Germline V gene data show CDR1 as LGHNA and CDR2 as YSLEER. The CDR3 is 16 amino acids. The CDR3 here is CASSQDQEAGNSPLHF. The DNA for the CDR3 is TGCGCCAGTAGCCAAGATCAGGAGGCGGGAAATTCACCCCTCCACTTT.

This clonotype was seen just once. No conserved phenylalanine or tryptophan ends this CDR3, so it is likely a read error. The DNA is left out, because the CDR3 cannot be placed on it with certainty; the CDR3 is given as TCRdb lists it. The chain employs TRBV11-2 and TRBJ2-5; the listed D gene, TRBD2, was not tested against the DNA. The CDR3 numbers 16 amino acids, ends counted. Germline values: CDR1 SGHAT, CDR2 FQNNGV. The CDR3 protein is CVSSQTPGGGKETRYS.

Details on this clonotype: A junction boundary mismatches the germline segment, possibly from a read error. The chain recombines TRBV10-3 with TRBJ1-5; D is ambiguous. The length of the CDR3 is 14 residues. CDR1 is ENHRY, CDR2 SYGVKD, per germline. The CDR3 loop is CAIRDYEGDHPQHF. For the CDR3, the DNA is TGTGCCATCCGTGACTATGAGGGCGATCATCCCCAGCATTTT.

As concerns this clonotype: The germline gene is not matched at one end of the junction; a read error may be the cause. The chain employs TRBV4-2 and TRBJ2-7, with 7 bases aligning to TRBD2. The CDR3 totals 15 residues. Germline V gene sequence: CDR1 LGHNA, CDR2 YNFKEQ. In nucleotides, the CDR3 is TGTGCCAGCAGCCAAGAGGGGCAGGCTGCGGGGGAGCAGTACTTT. Its translation is CASSQEGQAAGEQYF.